Each of the 14 T cell receptor beta chains below was sequenced from the same sample in a study of cytomegalovirus exposure and HLA in healthy donors (dated by TCRdb to about 2017). Receptor libraries were prepared by the immunoSEQ multiplex PCR assay. For the multiplex PCR, a mixture combining 60 forward primers for TCR Vbeta segments and 13 reverse primers for TCR Jbeta segments was used. Entries here come from immuneACCESS through TCRdb and include only in-frame sequences with V and J called. Some clones fail to appear in such tables; in the studies checked, an unresolved V gene covers under half of the shortfall, and the cause of the remainder is unknown. Within this sample are about 150,000 clones, with over 65% of them counted one time only. 2.1% of the sample is in the top ten clones. Sequenced: PBMCs. The source is a man younger than 45 in good health and CMV-seronegative.

The sample holds a few counts of this clone. The chain joins TRBV29-1 to TRBJ2-7, with D possibly matching TRBD1 (6 bases). Germline CDR1 SQVTM, CDR2 ANQGSEA. Trimming pared 4 bases from V and 3 bases from J, leaving 13 bases between. The CDR3 is 13 residues long. CDR3 residues: CSVVYRADYEQYF. CDR3 nucleotides: TGCAGCGTTGTCTACAGGGCCGACTACGAGCAGTACTTC.

Only a few counts were recorded for this clone. The V and J genes are TRBV27 and TRBJ2-5; 7 bases match TRBD2. Germline V gene sequence: CDR1 MNHEY, CDR2 SMNVEV (reference sequence). The CDR3 loop spans 13 amino acids. After removal of 4 bases from V and 3 bases from J, the junction contained 2 bases not matched to a gene. The CDR3 DNA follows: TGTGCCAGCAGTTGGGCGGGGGAAGAGACCCAGTACTTC. Encoded protein: CASSWAGEETQYF.

The chain employs TRBV5-6 and TRBJ1-2; TRBD1 is a possible D gene (6 bases). The CDR3 runs to 15 residues. Germline CDR1 and CDR2: SGHDT and YYEEEE. V gave up 0 bases and J gave up 1 base, with 10 bases separating them. For the CDR3, the DNA is TGTGCCAGCAGCTTGGTACCAGGGGATAACTATGGCTACACCTTC. Protein: CASSLVPGDNYGYTF.

The genes are TRBV5-5 and TRBJ1-2; TRBD1 aligns across 7 bases. Per germline, CDR1 SGHKS and CDR2 YYEKEE (reference sequence). CDR3 size: 15 residues. The ends lost 4 bases at V and 0 bases at J; junction bases unmatched: 6. The CDR3 DNA sequence: TGTGCCAGCAGCCCAGGGACAGCCTCTAACTATGGCTACACCTTC. This encodes CASSPGTASNYGYTF.

The chain carries TRBV5-4 and TRBJ2-5; 7 nucleotides agree with TRBD2. CDR1 is SGHNT, CDR2 YYREEE, per germline (reference sequence). CDR3 length: 14 residues. With V trimmed by 0 bases and J by 3 bases, 2 bases remained unmatched. In DNA, the CDR3 is TGTGCCAGCAGCTTGGCCGGGGGGAAAGAGACCCAGTACTTC. This encodes CASSLAGGKETQYF.

The gene calls are TRBV28 and TRBJ2-5; maybe TRBD1 (5 bases). There are 15 residues in the CDR3. Trimming took off 2 bases at V and 2 bases at J, with 12 bases between the two ends. Germline CDR1 and CDR2: MDHEN and SYDVKM. The CDR3 sequence: CASSLAGYLQETQYF. As DNA, the CDR3 is TGTGCCAGCAGTTTAGCAGGGTATTTACAAGAGACCCAGTACTTC.

V gene TRBV6-1 combines with J gene TRBJ1-5; D uncertain. Germline V CDR1 and CDR2: MNHNS, SASEGT. V was pared by 0 bases and J by 3 bases, with 6 bases between. The CDR3 loop spans 14 amino acids. This CDR3 reads CASSEAQYNQPQHF. DNA of the CDR3: TGTGCCAGCAGTGAAGCACAGTACAATCAGCCCCAGCATTTT.

The CDR3 region is CASSPGTANSPLHF. CDR3 DNA sequence: TGTGCCAGCAGCCCTGGGACAGCCAATTCACCCCTCCACTTT. J is TRBJ1-6 and V is TRBV27, with 7 positions matching TRBD1. V lost 6 bases and J lost 7; bases outside the gene matches: 6. CDR1 MNHEY and CDR2 SMNVEV come from the germline V gene (reference sequence). The CDR3 has 14 residues.

This sequence joins TRBV7-3 and TRBJ2-7, with TRBD1 matching 9 bases. V shed 2 bases and J 12 bases; nucleotides not matched to a gene: 8. Germline V gene lookup returns CDR1 SGHTA and CDR2 FQGTGA. This CDR3 region has 13 residues. The CDR3 is CASSLDGQGSLYF. CDR3 in DNA: TGTGCCAGCAGCTTAGACGGACAGGGGTCTCTGTACTTC.

The J gene is TRBJ2-1, the V gene TRBV7-2; 8 bases line up with TRBD1. CDR1 is SGHTA and CDR2 is FQGNSA in the germline V gene. CDR3 length equals 14 residues. V lost 1 base to trimming and J lost 8 bases; unmatched junction nucleotides: 4. The CDR3 here is CASSLEQGVDEQFF. CDR3 DNA sequence: TGTGCCAGCAGCTTAGAACAGGGGGTCGATGAGCAGTTCTTC.

V usage is TRBV7-8 and J usage is TRBJ1-4; 8 nucleotides align to TRBD1. V was pared by 6 bases and J by 10 bases, with 16 bases of the junction left unmatched. Per the germline V gene, CDR1 is SGHVS and CDR2 is FQNEAQ. The CDR3 is made up of 16 amino acids. The CDR3 DNA sequence: TGTGCCAGCAGTCTGGGGAACAGGGGGTCCTTCTCAAAACTGTTTTTT. Translation: CASSLGNRGSFSKLFF.

This chain joins TRBV28 and TRBJ2-7, with 7 nucleotides matching TRBD1. This CDR3 contains 14 residues. V was pared by 6 bases and J by 4 bases, with 9 bases of the junction left unmatched. Germline V gene sequence: CDR1 MDHEN, CDR2 SYDVKM. In DNA form, the CDR3 reads TGTGCCAGCAGACTGGGACAGCGGCTATACGAGCAGTACTTC. Protein sequence: CASRLGQRLYEQYF.

The chain uses TRBV15 and TRBJ1-4; 9 bases line up with TRBD1. The CDR3 is 16 residues long. Germline CDR1 reads LNHNV; CDR2 reads YYDKDF (reference sequence). With V trimmed by 1 base and J by 8 bases, 8 bases remained unmatched. CDR3 DNA: TGTGCCACCAGCAGAGGGGCCACAGGGGGCCGAGAAAAACTGTTTTTT. Translating gives CATSRGATGGREKLFF. The full variable domain, completed using reference TRBV15 and TRBJ1-4, is DAMVIQNPRYQVTQFGKPVTLSCSQTLNHNVMYWYQQKSSQAPKLLFHYYDKDFNNEADTPDNFQSRRPNTSFCFLDIRSPGLGDTAMYLCATSRGATGGREKLFFGSGTQLSVL.

This clone was seen only a few times. The rearrangement links TRBV4-2 to TRBJ2-2; the match to TRBD2 covers 14 bases. This CDR3 region has 18 residues. V lost 0 bases to trimming and J lost 3 bases; unmatched junction nucleotides: 3. Germline V lookup: CDR1 LGHNA, CDR2 YNFKEQ. DNA of the CDR3: TGTGCCAGCAGCCAAGATGGGGGACTAGCGGGGGACACCGGGGAGCTGTTTTTT. Translating gives CASSQDGGLAGDTGELFF.